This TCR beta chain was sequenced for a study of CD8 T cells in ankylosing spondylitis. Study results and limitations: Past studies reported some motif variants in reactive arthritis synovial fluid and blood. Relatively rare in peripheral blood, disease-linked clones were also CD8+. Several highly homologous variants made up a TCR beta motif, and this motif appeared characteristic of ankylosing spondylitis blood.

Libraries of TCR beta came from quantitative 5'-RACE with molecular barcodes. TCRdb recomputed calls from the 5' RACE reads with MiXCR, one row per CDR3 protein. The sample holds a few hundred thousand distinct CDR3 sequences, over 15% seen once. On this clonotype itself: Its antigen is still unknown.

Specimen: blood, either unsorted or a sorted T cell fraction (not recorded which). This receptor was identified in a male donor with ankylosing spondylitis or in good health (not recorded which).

CDR3 residues: CASSLTGGFEQYF. Here the CDR3 DNA reads TGTGCCAGCAGTTTAACAGGGGGCTTCGAGCAGTACTTC. The J gene is TRBJ2-7, the V gene TRBV27, with 9 bases that match TRBD1. Germline V lookup: CDR1 MNHEY, CDR2 SMNVEV (reference sequence). J was trimmed by 6 bases and V by 2 bases; bases with no gene match: 2. CDR3 size: 13 residues.